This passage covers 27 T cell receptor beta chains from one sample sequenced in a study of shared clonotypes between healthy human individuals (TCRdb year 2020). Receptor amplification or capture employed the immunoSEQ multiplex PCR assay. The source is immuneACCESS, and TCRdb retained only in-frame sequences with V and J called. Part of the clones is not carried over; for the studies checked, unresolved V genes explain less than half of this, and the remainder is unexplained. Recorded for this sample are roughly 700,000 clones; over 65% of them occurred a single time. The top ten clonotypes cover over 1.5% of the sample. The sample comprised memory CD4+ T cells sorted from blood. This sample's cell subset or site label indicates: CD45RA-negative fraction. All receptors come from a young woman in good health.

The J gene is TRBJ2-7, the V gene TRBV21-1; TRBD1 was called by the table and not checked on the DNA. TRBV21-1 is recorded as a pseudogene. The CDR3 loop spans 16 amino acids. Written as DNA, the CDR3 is TGTGCCAGCAGCAAAGGGACCGTTAAGGGGCTCTACGAGCAGTACTTC. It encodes CASSKGTVKGLYEQYF.

The CDR3 region has the DNA TGCGCCAGCAGCATTGGACTAGCGGAAATCTCCTACGAGCAGTACTTC. Translation: CASSIGLAEISYEQYF. The rearrangement links TRBV4-1 to TRBJ2-7, with 10 bases fitting TRBD2. From germline, CDR1 is MGHRA and CDR2 YSYEKL. V gave up 5 bases and J gave up 0 bases; unmatched junction bases: 7. This CDR3 has 16 residues.

The CDR3, as DNA: TGTGCCAGTAGGGAGGTCGTGGCAGGGGGACAGCCCCAGCATTTT. Protein: CASREVVAGGQPQHF. The rearrangement uses TRBV19 and TRBJ1-5; 7 positions agree with TRBD1. The CDR3 runs to 15 residues. Per germline, CDR1 LNHDA and CDR2 SQIVND (reference sequence). V trimming: 6 bases; J trimming: 7 bases; junction bases outside the gene matches: 12.

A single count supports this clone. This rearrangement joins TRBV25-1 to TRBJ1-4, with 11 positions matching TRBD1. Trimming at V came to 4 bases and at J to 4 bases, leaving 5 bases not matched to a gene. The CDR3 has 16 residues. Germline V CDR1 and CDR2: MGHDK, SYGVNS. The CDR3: CASSAGTGGYNEKLFF. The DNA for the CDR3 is TGTGCCAGCAGTGCGGGGACAGGGGGGTATAATGAAAAACTGTTTTTT.

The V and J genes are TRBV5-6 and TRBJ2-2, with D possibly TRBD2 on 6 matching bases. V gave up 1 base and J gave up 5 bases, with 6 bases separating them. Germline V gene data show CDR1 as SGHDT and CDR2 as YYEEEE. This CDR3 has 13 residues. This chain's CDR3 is CASSLRETGELFF. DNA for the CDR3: TGTGCCAGCAGCTTGCGGGAGACCGGGGAGCTGTTTTTT.

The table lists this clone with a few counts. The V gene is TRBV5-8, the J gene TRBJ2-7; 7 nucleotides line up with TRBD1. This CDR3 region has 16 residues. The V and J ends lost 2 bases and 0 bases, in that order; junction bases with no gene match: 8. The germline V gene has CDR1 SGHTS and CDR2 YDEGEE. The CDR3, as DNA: TGTGCCAGCAGCTTATCTCCCGGGACAGACTCCTACGAGCAGTACTTC. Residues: CASSLSPGTDSYEQYF.

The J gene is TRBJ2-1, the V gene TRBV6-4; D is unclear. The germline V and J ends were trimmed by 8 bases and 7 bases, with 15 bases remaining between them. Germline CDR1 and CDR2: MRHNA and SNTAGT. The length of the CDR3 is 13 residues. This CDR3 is CASSREMLNEQFF. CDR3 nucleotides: TGTGCCAGCTCCAGAGAGATGCTTAATGAGCAGTTCTTC.

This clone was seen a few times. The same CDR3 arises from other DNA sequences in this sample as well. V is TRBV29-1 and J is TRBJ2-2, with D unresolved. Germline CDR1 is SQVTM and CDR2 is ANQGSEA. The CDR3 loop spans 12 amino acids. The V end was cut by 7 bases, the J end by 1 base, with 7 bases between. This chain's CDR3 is CSGLLNTGELFF. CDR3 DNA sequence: TGCAGCGGCCTTCTGAACACCGGGGAGCTGTTTTTT.

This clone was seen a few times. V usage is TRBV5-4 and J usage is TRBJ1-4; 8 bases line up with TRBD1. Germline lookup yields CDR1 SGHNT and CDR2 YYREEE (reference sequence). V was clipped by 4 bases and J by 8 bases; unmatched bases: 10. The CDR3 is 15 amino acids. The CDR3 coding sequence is TGTGCCAGCAGCGCGATACAGGGGGTAGAGGAAAAACTGTTTTTT. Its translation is CASSAIQGVEEKLFF.

The CDR3 nucleotides read TGCGCCAGCAGGGACGTACTAGCGGGAGGGCCGAATGAGCAGTTCTTC. This sequence encodes CASRDVLAGGPNEQFF. This rearrangement joins TRBV10-2 to TRBJ2-1, with 13 bases that match TRBD2. The V and J ends lost 6 bases and 7 bases, in that order; junction bases with no gene match: 9. Germline V gene lookup returns CDR1 WSHSY and CDR2 SAAADI. CDR3 length: 16 residues.

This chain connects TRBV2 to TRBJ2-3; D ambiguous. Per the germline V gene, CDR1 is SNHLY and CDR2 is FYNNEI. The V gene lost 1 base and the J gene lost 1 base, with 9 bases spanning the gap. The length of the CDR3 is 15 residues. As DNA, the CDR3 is TGTGCCAGCAGTGAAGTCCGGTTGGGCACAGATACGCAGTATTTT. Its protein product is CASSEVRLGTDTQYF.

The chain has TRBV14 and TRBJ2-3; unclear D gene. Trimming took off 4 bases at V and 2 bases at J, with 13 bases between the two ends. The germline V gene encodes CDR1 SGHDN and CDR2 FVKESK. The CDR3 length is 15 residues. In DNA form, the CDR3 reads TGTGCCAGCAGCCGCACTTTGGATTACACAGATACGCAGTATTTT. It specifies CASSRTLDYTDTQYF.

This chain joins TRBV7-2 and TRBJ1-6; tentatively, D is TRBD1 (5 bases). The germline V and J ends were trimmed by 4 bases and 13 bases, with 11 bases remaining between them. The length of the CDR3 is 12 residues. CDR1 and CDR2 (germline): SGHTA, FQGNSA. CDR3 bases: TGTGCCAGCAGCTCACCGGGGGTTCCCCTCCACTTT. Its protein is CASSSPGVPLHF.

This chain's CDR3 is CAWRAAIEQYF. In DNA, the CDR3 is TGTGCCTGGAGGGCAGCGATCGAGCAGTACTTC. This chain links TRBV30 with TRBJ2-7, with D unresolved. Looked up from germline, CDR1 is GTSNPN and CDR2 is SVGIG (reference sequence). V was shortened by 3 bases and J by 6 bases, with 9 bases between the two germline ends. The CDR3 covers 11 residues.

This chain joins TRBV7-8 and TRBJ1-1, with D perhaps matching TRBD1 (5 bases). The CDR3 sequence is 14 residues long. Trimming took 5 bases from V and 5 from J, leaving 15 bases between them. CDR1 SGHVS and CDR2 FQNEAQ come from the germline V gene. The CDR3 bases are TGTGCCAGCAGCGGAAATGGGGCGAAGACTGAAGCTTTCTTT. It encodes CASSGNGAKTEAFF.

CDR3 sequence reads: CASSEAYYGYTF. CDR3 nucleotides: TGTGCCAGCAGTGAAGCGTACTATGGCTACACCTTC. V usage is TRBV6-1 and J usage is TRBJ1-2; unclear D gene. Germline assignment: CDR1 MNHNS and CDR2 SASEGT. Trimming took 0 bases from V and 3 from J, leaving 2 bases between them. CDR3 size: 12 residues.

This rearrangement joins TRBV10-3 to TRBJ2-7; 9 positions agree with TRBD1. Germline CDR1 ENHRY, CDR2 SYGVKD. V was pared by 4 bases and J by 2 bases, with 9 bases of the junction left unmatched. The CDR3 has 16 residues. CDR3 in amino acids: CAISGRDRANPYEQYF. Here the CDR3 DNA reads TGTGCCATCAGTGGGAGGGACAGGGCGAATCCCTACGAGCAGTACTTC.

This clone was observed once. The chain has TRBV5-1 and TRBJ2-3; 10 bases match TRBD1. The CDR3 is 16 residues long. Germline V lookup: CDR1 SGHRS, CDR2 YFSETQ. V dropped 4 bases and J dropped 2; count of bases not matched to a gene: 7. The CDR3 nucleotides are TGCGCCAGCAGCCCCGGGGACAGGGGAAACACAGATACGCAGTATTTT. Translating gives CASSPGDRGNTDTQYF.

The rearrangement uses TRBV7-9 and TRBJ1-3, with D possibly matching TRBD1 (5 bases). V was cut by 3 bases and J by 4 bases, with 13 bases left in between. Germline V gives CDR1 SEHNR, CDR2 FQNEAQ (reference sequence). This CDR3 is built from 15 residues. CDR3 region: CASSLVGQGGNTIYF. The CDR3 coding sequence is TGTGCCAGCAGCTTGGTCGGGCAGGGCGGAAACACCATATATTTT.

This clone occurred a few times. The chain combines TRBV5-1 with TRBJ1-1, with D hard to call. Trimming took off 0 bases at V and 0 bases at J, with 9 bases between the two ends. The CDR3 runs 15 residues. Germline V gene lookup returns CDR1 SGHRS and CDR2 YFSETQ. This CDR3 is CASSLVSDLNTEAFF. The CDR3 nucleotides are TGCGCCAGCAGCTTGGTGTCAGACTTGAACACTGAAGCTTTCTTT.

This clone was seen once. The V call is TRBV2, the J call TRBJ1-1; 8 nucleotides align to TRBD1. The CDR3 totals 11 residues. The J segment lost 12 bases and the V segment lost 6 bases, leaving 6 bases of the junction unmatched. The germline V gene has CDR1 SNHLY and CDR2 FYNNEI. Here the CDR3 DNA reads TGTGCCAGCAGCGGACAGGGAGGGCCTTTCTTT. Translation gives CASSGQGGPFF.

CDR3 bases: TGCGCCAGCAGCCACCCTACTAGCGGGAGGCACTACAATGAGCAGTTCTTC. This codes for CASSHPTSGRHYNEQFF. The chain uses TRBV4-1 and TRBJ2-1; the match to TRBD2 covers 12 bases. Per the germline V gene, CDR1 is MGHRA and CDR2 is YSYEKL. The CDR3 contains 17 residues. V lost 3 bases, J lost 3 bases, and 6 bases stayed unmatched.

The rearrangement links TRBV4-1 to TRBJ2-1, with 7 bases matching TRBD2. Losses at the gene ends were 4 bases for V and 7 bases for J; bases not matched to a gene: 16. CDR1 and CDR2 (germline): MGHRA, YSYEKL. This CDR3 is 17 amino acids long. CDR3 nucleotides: TGCGCCAGCAGCCCGACCGCAAGGACTAGGAACCTGAATGAGCAGTTCTTC. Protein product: CASSPTARTRNLNEQFF.

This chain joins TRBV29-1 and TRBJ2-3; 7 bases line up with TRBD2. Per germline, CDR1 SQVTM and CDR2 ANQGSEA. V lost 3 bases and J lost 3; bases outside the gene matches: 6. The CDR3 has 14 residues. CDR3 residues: CSVDDAGETDTQYF. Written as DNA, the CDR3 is TGCAGCGTTGATGACGCGGGGGAAACAGATACGCAGTATTTT.

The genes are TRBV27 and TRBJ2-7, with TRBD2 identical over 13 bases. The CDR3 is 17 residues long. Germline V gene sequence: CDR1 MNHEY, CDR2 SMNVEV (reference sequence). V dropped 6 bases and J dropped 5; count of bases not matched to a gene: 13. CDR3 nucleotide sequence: TGTGCCAGCAGATTACTAGCGGGAGGGCCATTTTTCCACGAGCAGTACTTC. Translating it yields CASRLLAGGPFFHEQYF.

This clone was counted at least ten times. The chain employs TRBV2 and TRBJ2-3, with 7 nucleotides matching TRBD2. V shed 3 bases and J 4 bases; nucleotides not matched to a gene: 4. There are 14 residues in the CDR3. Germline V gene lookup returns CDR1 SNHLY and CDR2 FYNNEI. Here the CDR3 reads CASSEGLAADTQYF. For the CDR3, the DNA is TGTGCCAGCAGTGAGGGGCTAGCGGCAGATACGCAGTATTTT.

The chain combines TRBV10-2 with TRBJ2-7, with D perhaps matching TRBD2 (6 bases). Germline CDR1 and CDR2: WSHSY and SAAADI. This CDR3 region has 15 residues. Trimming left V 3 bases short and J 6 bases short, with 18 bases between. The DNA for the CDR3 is TGCGCCAGCAGTGAAGCAGGTCGGGAGCTGATCGAGCAGTACTTC. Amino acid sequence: CASSEAGRELIEQYF.